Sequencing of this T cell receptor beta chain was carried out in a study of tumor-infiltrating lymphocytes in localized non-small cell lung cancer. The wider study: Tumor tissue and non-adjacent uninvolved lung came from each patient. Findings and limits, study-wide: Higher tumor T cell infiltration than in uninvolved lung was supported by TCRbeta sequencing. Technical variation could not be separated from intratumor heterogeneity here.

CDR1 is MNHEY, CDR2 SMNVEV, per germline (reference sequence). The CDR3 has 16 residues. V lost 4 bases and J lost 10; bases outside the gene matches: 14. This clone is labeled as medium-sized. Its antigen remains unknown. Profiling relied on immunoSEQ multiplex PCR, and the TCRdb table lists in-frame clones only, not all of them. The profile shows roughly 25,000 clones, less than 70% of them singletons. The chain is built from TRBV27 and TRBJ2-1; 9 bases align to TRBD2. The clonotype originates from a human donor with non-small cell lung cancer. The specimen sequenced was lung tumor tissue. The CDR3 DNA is TGTGCCAGCAGTTCCGAGGGCGGGAGGGGGCTAGGGGAGCAGTTCTTC. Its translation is CASSSEGGRGLGEQFF.